This T cell receptor beta chain was found in a study of T-cell memory formation after mild COVID-19. From the 5' RACE reads, TCRdb called clonotypes with MiXCR, one entry per CDR3 protein. The sample carries 350,000 to 450,000 distinct CDR3 sequences, about 20% recorded once. There are a few counts of this clonotype. Germline V gene lookup returns CDR1 SGDLS and CDR2 YYNGEE. Trimming pared 2 bases from V and 9 bases from J, leaving 12 bases between. This CDR3 is built from 13 residues. Sequenced sample: PBMCs or a T cell subset sorted from them (not recorded which). The sequence was collected from an adult woman who had mild COVID-19 (a few samples of this study predate the infection). Cell type and time point are not known. The chain carries TRBV9 and TRBJ2-1; TRBD2 is a possible D gene (7 bases). This CDR3 is CASSVGGAAEQFF. The CDR3 DNA is TGTGCCAGCAGCGTGGGGGGGGCTGCTGAGCAGTTCTTC.